This TCR beta chain was obtained from a study of shared clonotypes between healthy human individuals. An assay was performed, and its level was deep. The assay was immunoSEQ multiplex PCR, and TCRdb's table has in-frame clones only and misses some. This sample has about 2.4 million clones, with 93% found just once. The V and J ends lost 7 bases and 6 bases respectively, with 10 bases between them. Germline V gene data show CDR1 as MDHEN and CDR2 as SYDVKM. The CDR3 loop spans 12 amino acids. This clonotype was obtained from a man aged 18 to 29 in good health. Some clones in this sample may be carry-over from other donors' samples. J is TRBJ2-4 and V is TRBV28; a possible D gene is TRBD1 (5 bases). Sequenced input: naive CD4+ T cells from PBMCs. Subset here: CD45RA+ positively selected. DNA of the CDR3: TGTGCCAGCAAAGGGGATGCAAACATTCAGTACTTC. This codes for CASKGDANIQYF.